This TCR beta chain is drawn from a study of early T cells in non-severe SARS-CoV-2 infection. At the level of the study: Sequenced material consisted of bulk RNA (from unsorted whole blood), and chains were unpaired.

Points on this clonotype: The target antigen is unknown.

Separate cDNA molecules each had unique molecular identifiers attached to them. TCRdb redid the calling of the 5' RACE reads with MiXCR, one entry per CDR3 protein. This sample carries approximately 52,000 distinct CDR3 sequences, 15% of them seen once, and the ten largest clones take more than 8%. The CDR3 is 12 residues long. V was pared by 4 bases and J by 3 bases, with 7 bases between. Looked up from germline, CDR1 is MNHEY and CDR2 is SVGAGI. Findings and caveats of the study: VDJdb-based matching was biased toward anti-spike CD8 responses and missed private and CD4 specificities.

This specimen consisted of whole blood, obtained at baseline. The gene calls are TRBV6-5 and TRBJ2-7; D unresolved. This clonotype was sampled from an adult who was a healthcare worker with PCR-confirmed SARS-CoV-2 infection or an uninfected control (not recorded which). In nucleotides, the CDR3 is TGTGCCAGCAGTTCCCCGGGCTACGAGCAGTACTTC. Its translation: CASSSPGYEQYF.